These T cell receptor beta chains were read from a single sample in a study of blood T cells in healthy people across ages. MiXCR, applied by TCRdb to the 5' RACE reads, yields one record per CDR3 protein. The table has about 1.4 million distinct CDR3 sequences, approximately 59% seen once. The material sequenced was blood. Receptors were obtained from a man between 18 and 29 years old in good health. Both conserved end residues are trimmed from each CDR3. Fields, in order: J gene, V gene, clone size, CDR3 protein. Clone size is stated in some rows and not others, as once, few, many or a class when expanded.

TRBJ2-3 | TRBV29-1 | few | SVLGTPDTQY
TRBJ1-2 | TRBV20-1 | - | SAQIPWDYGYT
TRBJ2-5 | TRBV15 | - | ATRDRLQETQY
TRBJ1-2 | TRBV6-2/TRBV6-3 | - | ASSPPGLSSGYT
TRBJ2-3 | TRBV7-6 | - | ASSSAGTGGGGTQY
TRBJ2-3 | TRBV20-1 | - | SAPEAASTDTQY
- | TRBV6-2/TRBV6-3 | - | ASSYSSGGKRIAAVSEQY
TRBJ2-1 | TRBV10-3 | - | TIKGGDYNEQF
TRBJ2-5 | TRBV4-1 | few | ASSLGWSYQETQY
TRBJ2-7 | TRBV6-2/TRBV6-3 | - | ASSSLGTDYEQY
TRBJ2-2 | TRBV5-1 | - | ASSFRASDGELF
TRBJ2-4 | TRBV7-2 | - | ASSPAGTPAKNIQY
- | TRBV4-1 | - | ASSPRAARVETQY
TRBJ2-1 | TRBV12-3/TRBV12-4 | few | ASSWSASGGGSEQF
TRBJ1-1 | TRBV29-1 | few | SVPGQGYTEAF
TRBJ2-2 | TRBV7-9 | - | ASSSEAGELF
TRBJ2-7 | TRBV20-1 | - | SAGGGYEQY
TRBJ1-4 | TRBV5-5 | - | ASSLAQGEEKLF
TRBJ1-2 | TRBV20-1 | - | SARDPTGGLYGYT
TRBJ1-2 | TRBV25-1 | few | ASSQPAGGYT
TRBJ1-1 | TRBV4-2 | - | ASSQGTASNTEAF
TRBJ2-5 | TRBV6-5 | - | ASIGPQETQY
TRBJ1-5 | TRBV20-1 | - | SARETGTGESQPQH
TRBJ1-1 | TRBV7-9 | - | ASSSSDTEAF
TRBJ2-1 | TRBV6-1 | - | ASSEVEGDYNEQF
TRBJ1-2 | TRBV6-6 | - | ASTPLVGQAPPYGYT
TRBJ2-1 | TRBV6-6 | - | ASSYSSSRAFEF
- | TRBV20-1 | - | SANQGDYEQY
TRBJ2-3 | TRBV7-9 | - | ASSQTGAADTQY
TRBJ2-3 | TRBV6-5 | few | ASSYVREDTQY
TRBJ2-5 | TRBV7-2 | - | ASSSPGTVGRETQY
TRBJ2-1 | TRBV20-1 | - | SARSIEQF
TRBJ2-7 | TRBV27 | many | ASSEQQDSDYEQY
TRBJ2-3 | TRBV19 | - | ASSSLAGGVGTDTQY
TRBJ2-1 | TRBV7-2 | few | ASSLESRGSGNEQF
TRBJ2-7 | TRBV6-2/TRBV6-3 | - | ASSARVLAAYEQY
TRBJ2-5 | TRBV7-2 | - | ASSLIGDDQETQY
TRBJ1-2 | TRBV20-1 | few | SAPDRVGGYT
TRBJ1-1 | TRBV6-1 | - | ASNQGRMNTEAF
TRBJ2-7 | TRBV7-2 | - | ASSSPRQGRYYEQY